The rows below give T cell receptor beta chains drawn from one sample of a study of T cell repertoires in cytomegalovirus infection. No antigens are known for them. TCRdb reprocessed the reads with MiXCR, giving one entry per CDR3 protein. The data contain fewer than 950,000 distinct CDR3 sequences, approximately 32% of them singletons. This sample comprised cultured CD8+ T cells from PBMCs, obtained from culture after CMV antigen stimulation. The receptors stem from a human donor in good health (CMV status not recorded). Some clones in this sample may be carry-over from other donors' samples. The CDR3 runs from the conserved cysteine through the conserved F or W. The order of the fields is CDR3 protein, CDR3 DNA, V gene, D gene, J gene, clone size. A D gene is named only where the DNA matches it firmly. Clone size is given for some rows only: seen once, a few or many times, or a class if the clone is expanded.

CASDLRGGIYNEQFF	TGCGCCAGCGACCTTCGCGGGGGAATCTACAATGAGCAGTTCTTC	TRBV5-1	TRBD2	TRBJ2-1	.
CASSLSRFSSYEQYF	TGTGCCAGCAGTTTATCGCGGTTCAGCTCCTACGAGCAGTACTTC	TRBV27	.	TRBJ2-7	few
CASSEGWTQTAYGYTF	TGTGCCAGCAGTGAAGGATGGACCCAAACGGCATATGGCTACACCTTC	TRBV2	.	TRBJ1-2	.
CASSYSLAVQETQYF	TGTGCCAGCAGTTACTCACTAGCGGTCCAAGAGACCCAGTACTTC	TRBV6-5	TRBD2	TRBJ2-5	few
CATSREGGSIYEQYF	TGTGCCACCAGCAGAGAGGGCGGTTCAATCTACGAGCAGTACTTC	TRBV15	.	TRBJ2-7	.
CASSLDRATADTQYF	TGTGCCAGCAGCTTGGACAGGGCCACGGCAGATACGCAGTATTTT	TRBV5-5	.	TRBJ2-3	.
CASSSTTSGVYQETQYF	TGTGCCAGCAGTTCTACGACTAGCGGGGTGTACCAAGAGACCCAGTACTTC	TRBV27	TRBD2	TRBJ2-5	few
CASSPPGRGGNQPQHF	TGTGCCAGCAGTCCTCCGGGCCGAGGAGGCAATCAGCCCCAGCATTTT	TRBV28	.	TRBJ1-5	.
CASSSAYWQTQYF	TGTGCCAGCAGCTCGGCCTACTGGCAGACCCAGTACTTC	TRBV7-8	.	TRBJ2-5	many
CASSLHAGTEAFF	TGTGCCAGCAGCTTACACGCGGGCACTGAAGCTTTCTTT	TRBV7-9	.	TRBJ1-1	few
CASSYGLNSPLHF	TGTGCCAGCAGTTACGGACTTAATTCACCCCTCCACTTT	TRBV27	.	TRBJ1-6	.
CATSDPGGPNTGELFF	TGTGCCACCAGTGATCCTGGGGGTCCGAACACCGGGGAGCTGTTTTTT	TRBV24-1	.	TRBJ2-2	few
CASSLSEHQPQHF	TGTGCCAGCAGCTTAAGTGAACATCAGCCCCAGCATTTT	TRBV7-6	.	TRBJ1-5	many
CASSLLQGASSPLHF	TGTGCCAGCAGCTTATTACAGGGGGCGAGTTCACCCCTCCACTTT	TRBV7-6	TRBD1	TRBJ1-6	.
CASRPTSGGPVGTQYF	TGTGCCAGCAGACCCACTAGCGGGGGGCCCGTAGGGACCCAGTACTTC	TRBV7-9	TRBD2	TRBJ2-5	few
CSVPGTGVSSTNYGYTF	TGCAGCGTTCCTGGGACAGGGGTGAGCTCTACTAACTATGGCTACACCTTC	TRBV29-1	TRBD1	TRBJ1-2	few
CASSQGRGQGRETQYF	TGCGCCAGCAGCCAAGGTCGAGGACAGGGGAGAGAGACCCAGTACTTC	TRBV4-1	TRBD1	TRBJ2-5	.
CSARYSSGDGYTF	TGCAGTGCTAGATACAGTTCTGGCGATGGCTACACCTTC	TRBV20-1	.	TRBJ1-2	.
CATSDSTIGELFF	TGTGCCACCAGTGATTCTACCATCGGGGAGCTGTTTTTT	TRBV24-1	.	TRBJ2-2	.
CASSPSGGQNNEQFF	TGTGCCAGCAGTCCCTCGGGGGGTCAAAACAATGAGCAGTTCTTC	TRBV27	TRBD2	TRBJ2-1	few
CASSTSWNEQFF	TGTGCCAGTAGTACGAGTTGGAATGAGCAGTTCTTC	TRBV19	.	TRBJ2-1	.
CASSLGEDAEAFF	TGTGCTAGCAGCTTAGGAGAGGACGCTGAAGCTTTCTTT	TRBV7-7	.	TRBJ1-1	few
CASSAYLQNPDETQYF	TGTGCCAGCAGCGCCTACCTACAGAACCCCGATGAGACCCAGTACTTC	TRBV5-5	.	TRBJ2-5	.
CATSRANGEQYF	TGTGCCACCAGCAGAGCTAACGGGGAGCAGTACTTC	TRBV15	.	TRBJ2-5	.
CASSIGQGGRYTEAFF	TGTGCCAGCAGTATTGGACAGGGTGGGCGTTACACTGAAGCTTTCTTT	TRBV27	TRBD1	TRBJ1-1	.
CASRDPGTQETQYF	TGTGCCAGCAGAGATCCGGGAACCCAAGAGACCCAGTACTTC	TRBV6-1	.	TRBJ2-5	.
CASSSTGTGYTGELFF	TGTGCCAGCAGCTCAACCGGGACCGGTTACACCGGGGAGCTGTTTTTT	TRBV7-9	.	TRBJ2-2	few
CASSDRGVFF	TGTGCCAGCAGTGACAGGGGAGTTTTCTTT	TRBV6-1	.	TRBJ1-1	.
CASSLVGSGQGFHEQFF	TGTGCCAGCAGCTTAGTGGGTTCGGGACAGGGATTTCATGAGCAGTTCTTC	TRBV7-3	TRBD1	TRBJ2-1	.
CASSPEEGTDTQYF	TGCGCCAGCAGCCCTGAAGAGGGCACAGATACGCAGTATTTT	TRBV4-3	.	TRBJ2-3	few
CASSVFGGQGRDTQYF	TGTGCCAGCAGCGTATTTGGGGGGCAGGGTCGGGATACGCAGTATTTT	TRBV9	.	TRBJ2-3	.
CSAREVQTLYSNQPQHF	TGCAGTGCTAGAGAGGTACAGACACTTTATAGCAATCAGCCCCAGCATTTT	TRBV20-1	.	TRBJ1-5	few
CASRPPAGELFF	TGCGCCAGCAGACCGCCAGCCGGGGAGCTGTTTTTT	TRBV4-3	.	TRBJ2-2	.
CASSVKYEQYF	TGTGCCAGCAGTGTAAAATACGAGCAGTACTTC	TRBV6-6	.	TRBJ2-7	.
CSSTTTANAEAFF	TGTTCCAGCACCACGACGGCCAACGCTGAAGCTTTCTTT	TRBV12-3/TRBV12-4	.	TRBJ1-1	.
CASSPPGLAGANEQFF	TGTGCCAGCAGCCCTCCGGGACTAGCGGGGGCGAATGAGCAGTTCTTC	TRBV7-9	TRBD2	TRBJ2-1	many
CTSSVASRTDSGANVLTF	TGTACCAGCAGCGTAGCTTCGCGGACAGACTCTGGGGCCAACGTCCTGACTTTC	TRBV9	.	TRBJ2-6	.
CASSYDSDGYTF	TGTGCCAGCAGCTATGACAGCGACGGCTACACCTTC	TRBV7-6	.	TRBJ1-2	.
CASREAGELFF	TGTGCCAGCAGAGAAGCCGGGGAGCTGTTTTTT	TRBV27	.	TRBJ2-2	few
CASSSGDLNQETQYF	TGTGCCAGCAGCTCTGGAGACCTTAACCAAGAGACCCAGTACTTC	TRBV7-9	.	TRBJ2-5	many
CASSLRLTEQFF	TGTGCCAGCAGCTTAAGGCTCACTGAGCAGTTCTTC	TRBV7-2	.	TRBJ2-1	.